The 15 T cell receptor beta chains listed next were all sequenced from one sample in a study of blood T cell repertoires in COVID-19. The data were produced by immunoSEQ multiplex PCR, yet TCRdb's version contains in-frame clones alone and is incomplete. The table has roughly 150,000 clones, around four fifths seen once. Sequencing input: peripheral blood. The source of these receptors is a man between 65 and 85 years old with acute or convalescent COVID-19.

This clone was counted a few times. The chain carries TRBV7-6 and TRBJ2-5, with 10 nucleotides matching TRBD2. CDR1 and CDR2 (germline): SGHVS, FNYEAQ. The CDR3 is 18 residues long. V shed 2 bases, J shed 2 bases, and the junction held 11 bases outside the gene matches. The CDR3 reads CASSLLWTSGVPQETQYF. The CDR3 DNA reads TGTGCCAGCAGCTTATTGTGGACTAGCGGAGTACCGCAAGAGACCCAGTACTTC.

The chain recombines TRBV5-1 with TRBJ1-1; TRBD1 aligns across 7 bases. Germline V gene lookup returns CDR1 SGHRS and CDR2 YFSETQ. Trimming took 2 bases from V and 11 from J; bases not matched to a gene: 6. The CDR3 consists of 12 residues. The CDR3 loop reads CASSFQGELAFF. The CDR3 bases are TGCGCCAGCAGCTTCCAGGGGGAGTTGGCTTTCTTT.

The chain uses TRBV20-1 and TRBJ2-3; no firm D call. CDR3 length equals 10 residues. Trimming left V 7 bases short and J 7 bases short, with 9 bases between. The germline V gene has CDR1 DFQATT and CDR2 SNEGSKA (reference sequence). CDR3 residues: CSEKRNTQYF. DNA for the CDR3: TGCAGTGAGAAGCGAAATACGCAGTATTTT.

This chain uses TRBV30 with TRBJ1-2; D gene ambiguous. The V end lost 0 bases, the J end lost 4 bases, and 12 bases lay between the germline ends. The CDR3 has 14 amino acids. The germline V gene encodes CDR1 GTSNPN and CDR2 SVGIG (reference sequence). CDR3 residues: CAWSVRTSLYGYTF. Here the CDR3 DNA reads TGTGCCTGGAGTGTACGCACTTCCCTCTATGGCTACACCTTC.

The V call is TRBV7-6, the J call TRBJ2-3; TRBD2 agrees at 14 bases. CDR3 length: 18 amino acids. The V and J ends lost 1 base and 2 bases, in that order; junction bases with no gene match: 5. The germline CDR1 and CDR2 sequences are SGHVS and FNYEAQ. The CDR3 here is CASSLGTSGGTYTDTQYF. The CDR3, as DNA: TGTGCCAGCAGCTTAGGGACTAGCGGGGGGACTTACACAGATACGCAGTATTTT.

This clone was found a few times. V usage is TRBV7-9 and J usage is TRBJ1-2, with TRBD1 as a possible D gene (5 bases). Germline loops: CDR1 SEHNR, CDR2 FQNEAQ (reference sequence). This CDR3 has 14 amino acids. V was pared by 5 bases and J by 6 bases, with 16 bases between. This chain's CDR3 is CASSPSQTGHGYTF. CDR3 nucleotide sequence: TGTGCCAGCAGCCCAAGCCAAACAGGCCATGGCTACACCTTC.

The chain combines TRBV7-9 with TRBJ2-2; D possibly corresponds to TRBD1 (5 bases). Per germline, CDR1 SEHNR and CDR2 FQNEAQ (reference sequence). This CDR3 contains 15 residues. The CDR3, as DNA: TGTGGAGGATTGGGTACAGGCGCTTTGACCGGGGAGCTGTTTTTT. Its translation: CGGLGTGALTGELFF.

In DNA, the CDR3 is TGTGCCAGCAGTCGGCTAGCGGGAGGGTCCGGGGAGCTGTTTTTT. Its translation: CASSRLAGGSGELFF. The V gene is TRBV3-1 (or the pseudogene TRBV3-2), the J gene TRBJ2-2, with TRBD2 matching 12 bases. The germline gives CDR1 LGHDT, CDR2 YNNKEL (reference sequence). Trimming removed 6 bases from V and 6 bases from J; junction bases left unmatched: 5. This CDR3 spans 15 amino acids.

The chain combines TRBV5-1 with TRBJ1-1, with 9 nucleotides matching TRBD1. The V gene's germline CDR1 is SGHRS and CDR2 YFSETQ. The CDR3 length is 17 residues. Germline trimming cut 1 base from V and 2 bases from J; bases unmatched to any gene: 9. The chain's CDR3 is CASSLTGTGILNTEAFF. The CDR3 DNA reads as TGCGCCAGCAGCTTGACCGGGACAGGGATTCTAAACACTGAAGCTTTCTTT. Filled out from reference TRBV5-1 and TRBJ1-1, the complete variable domain reads KAGVTQTPRYLIKTRGQQVTLSCSPISGHRSVSWYQQTPGQGLQFLFEYFSETQRNKGNFPGRFSGRQFSNSRSEMNVSTLELGDSALYLCASSLTGTGILNTEAFFGQGTRLTVV.

The CDR3 sequence is CASSNRDRGSYEQYF. The CDR3 DNA follows: TGTGCCAGCAGCAACCGGGACAGGGGCTCCTACGAGCAGTACTTC. The rearrangement joins TRBV11-1 to TRBJ2-7; 10 positions match TRBD1. The CDR3 covers 15 residues. Germline-derived CDR1 and CDR2 are SGHAT and FQDESV (reference sequence). Losses at the gene ends were 5 bases for V and 0 bases for J; bases not matched to a gene: 4.

This chain links TRBV7-2 with TRBJ2-5; D call uncertain. Germline values: CDR1 SGHTA, CDR2 FQGNSA. CDR3 size: 13 residues. Trimming pared 1 base from V and 7 bases from J, leaving 10 bases between. The CDR3 loop reads CASSLEYTGTQYF. The CDR3 nucleotides read TGTGCCAGCAGCTTAGAATACACGGGGACCCAGTACTTC.

This sequence joins TRBV25-1 and TRBJ1-1; 9 bases align to TRBD1. The J segment lost 4 bases and the V segment lost 7 bases, leaving 7 bases of the junction unmatched. In germline, CDR1 is MGHDK, CDR2 SYGVNS. This CDR3 contains 14 residues. The CDR3 region has the DNA TGTGCCAGCACAGGGACAGGGCGGGTCACTGAAGCTTTCTTT. Residues: CASTGTGRVTEAFF.

The chain employs TRBV19 and TRBJ2-7, with 11 bases fitting TRBD2. Germline V gives CDR1 LNHDA, CDR2 SQIVND (reference sequence). This CDR3 region has 16 residues. J was trimmed by 4 bases and V by 7 bases; bases with no gene match: 12. CDR3 loop: CASKPGLAGGVYEQYF. For the CDR3, the DNA is TGTGCCAGTAAACCAGGGCTAGCGGGAGGCGTTTACGAGCAGTACTTC.

The gene calls are TRBV10-3 and TRBJ1-1; 8 positions match TRBD1. This CDR3 is 15 amino acids long. Germline V gene sequence: CDR1 ENHRY, CDR2 SYGVKD. V dropped 9 bases and J dropped 1; count of bases not matched to a gene: 10. CDR3 DNA sequence: TGTGCCATAAGGACAGGGAAGATGAGGAACACTGAAGCTTTCTTT. Protein sequence: CAIRTGKMRNTEAFF.

The V gene is TRBV28, the J gene TRBJ2-7, with TRBD1 identical over 9 bases. Unmatched junction bases numbered 5, after V lost 6 bases and J lost 2 bases. This CDR3 contains 14 residues. CDR1 is MDHEN, CDR2 SYDVKM, per germline. CDR3 coding DNA: TGTGCCAGCAGATCCGGACAGGGGACCTACGAGCAGTACTTC. Protein sequence: CASRSGQGTYEQYF.